This T cell receptor beta chain stems from a study of persistence of HIV-infected CD4 T cells. V gave up 3 bases and J gave up 8 bases, with 15 bases separating them. Germline CDR1 reads SGHRS; CDR2 reads YFSETQ. The CDR3 is made up of 15 amino acids. This clone appeared once. As yet, its antigen is unknown. Anti-CD3/anti-CD28 beads served as a nonspecific positive control stimulus. Sorting selected CD4+ T cells upregulating both CD40 ligand and CD69. The libraries were made with immunoSEQ version 4 in survey mode. This table comes from immunoSEQ multiplex PCR, and its TCRdb copy is limited to in-frame clones, with some not included. The sample yields fewer than 50,000 clones, about 89% seen once.

This chain joins TRBV5-1 and TRBJ1-6; D is perhaps TRBD1 (5 bases). This sequence originates from an adult man with HIV who was CMV-seropositive. Sample: CD4+ T cells sorted from PBMCs after approximately 19-hour stimulation, taken from a patient who received antiretroviral therapy. CDR3 residues: CASSSRDGEDSPLHF. CDR3 coding DNA: TGCGCCAGCAGCTCCCGGGACGGCGAGGATTCACCCCTCCACTTT. The whole variable domain, remainder taken from reference TRBV5-1 and TRBJ1-6, is KAGVTQTPRYLIKTRGQQVTLSCSPISGHRSVSWYQQTPGQGLQFLFEYFSETQRNKGNFPGRFSGRQFSNSRSEMNVSTLELGDSALYLCASSSRDGEDSPLHFGNGTRLTVT.